The TCR beta chain under discussion was sequenced for a study of patients and donors after allogeneic stem cell transplantation. TCRdb independently ran MiXCR on the RT-PCR reads; one entry per CDR3 protein. The sample yields approximately 140,000 distinct CDR3 sequences, approximately 35% seen once. The CDR3 runs to 14 residues. V dropped 3 bases and J dropped 6 bases, with 13 bases sitting between them. The V gene's germline CDR1 is SGHDT and CDR2 YYEEEE. The TCR sequence derives from a human donor who was either an allogeneic HSCT recipient or a stem cell or donor lymphocyte infusion donor (not recorded which). It is not recorded whose cells these are; they may come from a transplant donor. Sequenced sample: blood, either unsorted or a sorted T cell fraction (not recorded which). The chain carries TRBV5-6 and TRBJ1-5; TRBD1 is a possible D gene (6 bases). CDR3 bases: TGTGCCAGCAGCTCCGGCAGGGGTGGTCAGCCCCAGCATTTT. This codes for CASSSGRGGQPQHF. Using reference TRBV5-6 and TRBJ1-5 for the parts outside the CDR3, the full variable domain is DAGVTQSPTHLIKTRGQQVTLRCSPKSGHDTVSWYQQALGQGPQFIFQYYEEEERQRGNFPDRFSGHQFPNYSSELNVNALLLGDSALYLCASSSGRGGQPQHFGDGTRLSIL.